What follows are 29 T cell receptor beta chains derived from one specimen sequenced in a study of blood T cell repertoires in COVID-19. Repertoires were generated with immunoSEQ multiplex PCR, while TCRdb's copy carries only in-frame clones and drops some. Of a few hundred thousand clones in the sample, 92% were seen once. The sequenced material came from PBMCs or T cells enriched from blood (not recorded which). All receptors come from a woman aged 25 to 39 who had recovered from COVID-19.

The V call is TRBV5-1, the J call TRBJ2-1; D might be TRBD1 (7 bases). The CDR3 has 15 residues. V lost 0 bases and J lost 3, with 10 bases in between. Germline V gene lookup returns CDR1 SGHRS and CDR2 YFSETQ. In DNA, the CDR3 is TGCGCCAGCAGCTTGGACCAGGGGGGCTACAATGAGCAGTTCTTC. Translating gives CASSLDQGGYNEQFF.

The genes are TRBV21-1 and TRBJ1-1; TRBD1, the D gene given by the table, was not confirmed from the DNA. TRBV21-1 corresponds to a pseudogene. The CDR3 has 19 amino acids. The CDR3 protein is CASSSHLQGPGRVDTEAFF. The CDR3 DNA is TGTGCCAGCAGCAGCCACCTTCAGGGGCCAGGTAGAGTGGACACTGAAGCTTTCTTT.

The chain combines TRBV28 with TRBJ2-7; a possible D gene is TRBD1 (6 bases). CDR1 is MDHEN, CDR2 SYDVKM, per germline. The CDR3 loop spans 14 amino acids. Deletions cut 7 bases from V and 2 bases from J, with 15 bases between. The CDR3 is CASITGDRTYEQYF. The CDR3, as DNA: TGTGCCAGCATTACCGGCGACAGGACCTACGAGCAGTACTTC.

The gene calls are TRBV2 and TRBJ2-2; D gene unclear. The germline V gene has CDR1 SNHLY and CDR2 FYNNEI. Trimming removed 9 bases from V and 2 bases from J, with 19 bases in between. The CDR3 length is 16 residues. This CDR3 reads CASSPGLLVNTGELFF. The CDR3 DNA follows: TGTGCCAGTTCACCTGGGCTCCTCGTTAACACCGGGGAGCTGTTTTTT.

V and J are TRBV28 and TRBJ2-7; D is undetermined. Germline V gene data show CDR1 as MDHEN and CDR2 as SYDVKM. Trimming took 3 bases from V and 3 from J, leaving 6 bases between them. The CDR3 runs to 12 residues. CDR3: CASSFPGYEQYF. CDR3 in DNA: TGTGCCAGCAGTTTCCCGGGCTACGAGCAGTACTTC. Using reference TRBV28 and TRBJ2-7 for the parts outside the CDR3, the full variable domain is DVKVTQSSRYLVKRTGEKVFLECVQDMDHENMFWYRQDPGLGLRLIYFSYDVKMKEKGDIPEGYSVSREKKERFSLILESASTNQTSMYLCASSFPGYEQYFGPGTRLTVT.

The chain links TRBV28 to TRBJ1-5; 7 nucleotides match TRBD1. Trimming removed 4 bases from V and 5 bases from J; junction bases left unmatched: 8. Germline V gives CDR1 MDHEN, CDR2 SYDVKM. The CDR3 sequence is 15 residues long. CDR3 DNA sequence: TGTGCCAGCAGTTGGGGGACAGTGTATGATCAGCCCCAGCATTTT. Translated, it gives CASSWGTVYDQPQHF. Together with reference TRBV28 and TRBJ1-5, the CDR3 gives the full variable domain: DVKVTQSSRYLVKRTGEKVFLECVQDMDHENMFWYRQDPGLGLRLIYFSYDVKMKEKGDIPEGYSVSREKKERFSLILESASTNQTSMYLCASSWGTVYDQPQHFGDGTRLSIL.

This chain joins TRBV7-9 and TRBJ1-1; D gene uncertain. V lost 5 bases, J lost 5 bases, and 12 bases lay in between. Germline assignment: CDR1 SEHNR and CDR2 FQNEAQ (reference sequence). This CDR3 contains 13 residues. The CDR3 DNA follows: TGTGCCAGCAGCCACACCCTCCCGACTGAAGCTTTCTTT. Its protein product is CASSHTLPTEAFF.

The CDR3, as DNA: TGTGCCAGCAGCTCCAGCGGGGGAGTCACCGGGGAGCTGTTTTTT. Protein product: CASSSSGGVTGELFF. The gene calls are TRBV3-1 (or the pseudogene TRBV3-2) and TRBJ2-2; 8 positions agree with TRBD2. Germline CDR1 reads LGHDT; CDR2 reads YNNKEL (reference sequence). With V trimmed by 5 bases and J by 4 bases, 6 bases remained unmatched. This CDR3 has 15 amino acids.

The genes are TRBV5-1 and TRBJ1-1; D ambiguous. In germline, CDR1 is SGHRS, CDR2 YFSETQ. Trimming left V 9 bases short and J 0 bases short, with 12 bases between. There are 13 residues in the CDR3. The CDR3 coding sequence is TGCGCCACTCGGGAGCTGGTGAACACTGAAGCTTTCTTT. Amino acids: CATRELVNTEAFF.

The chain has TRBV29-1 and TRBJ1-5, with 10 bases fitting TRBD1. V lost 0 bases and J lost 0; bases outside the gene matches: 8. The germline CDR1 and CDR2 sequences are SQVTM and ANQGSEA. The CDR3 covers 18 residues. CDR3 amino acids: CSVEDRQGAAYSNQPQHF. The CDR3 DNA reads as TGCAGCGTTGAAGATCGACAGGGGGCGGCGTATAGCAATCAGCCCCAGCATTTT.

The chain carries TRBV28 and TRBJ1-1; tentatively, D is TRBD1 (6 bases). CDR3 size: 13 residues. With 10 bases removed from V and 3 bases from J, the gap between germline ends came to 15 bases. Germline CDR1 and CDR2: MDHEN and SYDVKM. The CDR3 loop reads CAMQGLGDTEAFF. The CDR3 nucleotides are TGTGCCATGCAGGGGTTAGGGGACACTGAAGCTTTCTTT.

The rearrangement uses TRBV5-8 and TRBJ1-2, with D unresolved. Trimming shortened V by 0 bases and J by 8 bases, and 8 bases separated the two germline ends. Germline V gene sequence: CDR1 SGHTS, CDR2 YDEGEE. The CDR3 is 12 amino acids. The CDR3 nucleotides are TGTGCCAGCAGCTTGGCACCCCTAGGCTACACCTTC. This codes for CASSLAPLGYTF.

The V and J genes are TRBV5-5 and TRBJ1-5; maybe TRBD1 (5 bases). V was clipped by 2 bases and J by 0 bases, with 9 bases between them. Germline CDR1 reads SGHKS; CDR2 reads YYEKEE (reference sequence). CDR3 size: 15 residues. The CDR3 sequence is CASSLDRNSNQPQHF. CDR3 nucleotides: TGTGCCAGCAGCTTAGACAGAAATAGCAATCAGCCCCAGCATTTT. The whole variable domain, remainder taken from reference TRBV5-5 and TRBJ1-5, is DAGVTQSPTHLIKTRGQQVTLRCSPISGHKSVSWYQQVLGQGPQFIFQYYEKEERGRGNFPDRFSARQFPNYSSELNVNALLLGDSALYLCASSLDRNSNQPQHFGDGTRLSIL.

The J gene is TRBJ1-5, the V gene TRBV12-3 or TRBV12-4; perhaps TRBD1 as D (6 bases). The CDR3 spans 13 residues. The germline V and J ends were trimmed by 6 bases and 9 bases, with 15 bases remaining between them. The CDR3 is CASRGASVGPQHF. For the CDR3, the DNA is TGTGCCAGCAGGGGGGCCAGCGTAGGGCCCCAGCATTTT.

This chain joins TRBV13 and TRBJ2-7; 10 positions match TRBD2. The CDR3 has 16 amino acids. CDR1 is PRHDT, CDR2 FYEKMQ, per germline (reference sequence). The J segment lost 2 bases and the V segment lost 1 base, leaving 5 bases of the junction unmatched. The CDR3 sequence is CASSLVGTSGAYEQYF. For the CDR3, the DNA is TGTGCCAGCAGCTTAGTTGGCACTAGCGGGGCCTACGAGCAGTACTTC.

V is TRBV7-2 and J is TRBJ1-2; 7 bases agree with TRBD1. The CDR3 is 15 amino acids. V lost 1 base and J lost 2; bases outside the gene matches: 4. The V gene's germline CDR1 is SGHTA and CDR2 FQGNSA. The CDR3 spells CASSLGTGQNYGYTF. The CDR3, as DNA: TGTGCCAGCAGCTTAGGGACGGGACAGAACTATGGCTACACCTTC.

The rearrangement joins TRBV9 to TRBJ2-5; D is unclear. Trimming took 3 bases from V and 5 from J, leaving 8 bases between them. The CDR3 has 12 amino acids. Germline CDR1 is SGDLS and CDR2 is YYNGEE. The CDR3 bases are TGTGCCAGCAGCGCCGGGTGGGAGACCCAGTACTTC. Its translation: CASSAGWETQYF.

This clone appeared a single time. This chain connects TRBV2 to TRBJ1-5; 8 positions match TRBD1. The V gene end was trimmed by 3 bases and the J gene end by 6 bases; junction bases not matched to a gene: 10. This CDR3 has 16 residues. Germline CDR1 and CDR2: SNHLY and FYNNEI. The CDR3 sequence is CASSDLLQGVFQPQHF. In DNA form, the CDR3 reads TGTGCCAGCAGTGATCTTTTACAGGGGGTATTTCAGCCCCAGCATTTT.

In its sample, this clone was seen a few times. V and J are TRBV7-2 and TRBJ2-7; perhaps TRBD1 as D (7 bases). This CDR3 contains 15 residues. Germline-derived CDR1 and CDR2 are SGHTA and FQGNSA. Trimming took off 6 bases at V and 5 bases at J, with 20 bases between the two ends. CDR3 DNA: TGTGCCAGCAGTCAAGGGGGCGGGACGATAAACGAGCAGTACTTC. Its protein product is CASSQGGGTINEQYF. The full variable domain, with the rest looked up from reference TRBV7-2 and TRBJ2-7, is GAGVSQSPSNKVTEKGKDVELRCDPISGHTALYWYRQSLGQGLEFLIYFQGNSAPDKSGLPSDRFSAERTGGSVSTLTIQRTQQEDSAVYLCASSQGGGTINEQYFGPGTRLTVT.

The count of this clone is one. The V and J genes are TRBV20-1 and TRBJ2-1; unclear D gene. Trimming took off 0 bases at V and 13 bases at J, with 10 bases between the two ends. Germline CDR1 DFQATT, CDR2 SNEGSKA (reference sequence). This CDR3 comprises 11 residues. Written as DNA, the CDR3 is TGCAGTGCTAGAGATAGCTATCAACAGTTCTTC. This gives the protein CSARDSYQQFF.

The count of this clone is one. V usage is TRBV11-1 and J usage is TRBJ2-7, with 8 bases lining up with TRBD2. With 3 bases clipped from V and 2 bases from J, the junction kept 3 bases outside the gene matches. The germline V gene encodes CDR1 SGHAT and CDR2 FQDESV (reference sequence). This CDR3 is built from 14 residues. This CDR3 reads CASSLGLVPYEQYF. The CDR3 bases are TGTGCCAGCAGCTTGGGACTAGTACCCTACGAGCAGTACTTC.

The chain is built from TRBV9 and TRBJ1-3; 10 bases map to TRBD1. The J segment lost 0 bases and the V segment lost 3 bases, leaving 6 bases of the junction unmatched. This CDR3 comprises 17 residues. CDR1 is SGDLS, CDR2 YYNGEE, per germline. The CDR3 coding sequence is TGTGCCAGCAGCGCCCGACAGGGGGCCAGCTCTGGAAACACCATATATTTT. Translated: CASSARQGASSGNTIYF. Filled out from reference TRBV9 and TRBJ1-3, the complete variable domain reads DSGVTQTPKHLITATGQRVTLRCSPRSGDLSVYWYQQSLDQGLQFLIQYYNGEERAKGNILERFSAQQFPDLHSELNLSSLELGDSALYFCASSARQGASSGNTIYFGEGSWLTVV.

This sequence joins TRBV9 and TRBJ1-5, with D perhaps matching TRBD1 (6 bases). V lost 0 bases and J 0 bases, leaving 7 bases between the germline ends. Per the germline V gene, CDR1 is SGDLS and CDR2 is YYNGEE. This CDR3 is built from 15 residues. The CDR3 coding sequence is TGTGCCAGCAGCGTAGAGGGGGATAGCAATCAGCCCCAGCATTTT. Translating it yields CASSVEGDSNQPQHF.

The chain links TRBV28 to TRBJ2-5, with 11 bases matching TRBD1. V lost 8 bases and J lost 2; bases outside the gene matches: 10. The CDR3 is 16 amino acids. CDR1 MDHEN and CDR2 SYDVKM come from the germline V gene. CDR3 coding DNA: TGTGCCAGCTCTCCACTCGGGACAGGGGGTCAAGAGACCCAGTACTTC. Its protein product is CASSPLGTGGQETQYF. Full variable domain (outside the CDR3, taken from reference TRBV28 and TRBJ2-5): DVKVTQSSRYLVKRTGEKVFLECVQDMDHENMFWYRQDPGLGLRLIYFSYDVKMKEKGDIPEGYSVSREKKERFSLILESASTNQTSMYLCASSPLGTGGQETQYFGPGTRLLVL.

CDR3 nucleotide sequence: TGTGCCAGCAGTTATCCATACAGGGATGGCACTGAAGCTTTCTTT. It encodes CASSYPYRDGTEAFF. V usage is TRBV5-4 and J usage is TRBJ1-1; possibly TRBD1 for D (6 bases). Germline V gene lookup returns CDR1 SGHNT and CDR2 YYREEE (reference sequence). There are 15 residues in the CDR3. With 5 bases removed from V and 4 bases from J, the gap between germline ends came to 18 bases. The variable domain in full, with the rest retrieved from reference TRBV5-4 and TRBJ1-1, is ETGVTQSPTHLIKTRGQQVTLRCSSQSGHNTVSWYQQALGQGPQFIFQYYREEENGRGNFPPRFSGLQFPNYSSELNVNALELDDSALYLCASSYPYRDGTEAFFGQGTRLTVV.

The chain employs TRBV5-4 and TRBJ2-7; D might be TRBD2 (6 bases). V was clipped by 0 bases and J by 0 bases, with 13 bases between them. Germline-derived CDR1 and CDR2 are SGHNT and YYREEE (reference sequence). The CDR3 sequence is 16 residues long. The CDR3 nucleotides are TGTGCCAGCAGCTTGGGGGCGGGGCAGAGCTCCTACGAGCAGTACTTC. It translates to CASSLGAGQSSYEQYF. The variable domain in full, with the rest retrieved from reference TRBV5-4 and TRBJ2-7, is ETGVTQSPTHLIKTRGQQVTLRCSSQSGHNTVSWYQQALGQGPQFIFQYYREEENGRGNFPPRFSGLQFPNYSSELNVNALELDDSALYLCASSLGAGQSSYEQYFGPGTRLTVT.

The chain joins TRBV19 to TRBJ2-5; no firm D call. The CDR3 has 13 residues. The germline V gene has CDR1 LNHDA and CDR2 SQIVND (reference sequence). V was clipped by 6 bases and J by 2 bases, with 10 bases between them. CDR3 loop: CASRPPAQETQYF. CDR3 nucleotides: TGTGCCAGTAGGCCGCCAGCGCAAGAGACCCAGTACTTC.

The chain is built from TRBV4-2 and TRBJ2-5; D may be TRBD2 (6 bases). This CDR3 spans 14 amino acids. Between the trimmed V and J ends, which lost 5 bases and 4 bases, there was a span of 14 bases. Germline-derived CDR1 and CDR2 are LGHNA and YNFKEQ. CDR3 nucleotides: TGTGCCAGCAGCTTGGGACTTGGGGGAGAGACCCAGTACTTC. This translates into CASSLGLGGETQYF.

The chain links TRBV7-8 to TRBJ1-2; perhaps TRBD1 as D (6 bases). V lost 3 bases to trimming and J lost 2 bases, with 10 bases between them. The CDR3 sequence is 14 residues long. Per germline, CDR1 SGHVS and CDR2 FQNEAQ. The CDR3 sequence: CASSFGGLNYGYTF. The CDR3 DNA is TGTGCCAGCAGCTTTGGGGGCCTCAACTATGGCTACACCTTC.